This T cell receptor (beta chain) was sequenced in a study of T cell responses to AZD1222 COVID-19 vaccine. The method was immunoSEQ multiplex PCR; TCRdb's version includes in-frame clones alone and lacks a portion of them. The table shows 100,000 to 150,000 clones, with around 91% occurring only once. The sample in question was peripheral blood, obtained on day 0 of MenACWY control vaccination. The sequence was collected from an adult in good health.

Here the CDR3 reads CASSQLSLGGSPLHF. DNA for the CDR3: TGTGCCAGCAGTCAACTTTCACTGGGGGGTTCACCCCTCCACTTT. The chain combines TRBV6-5 with TRBJ1-6, with D tentatively TRBD1 (5 bases). Between the trimmed V and J ends, which lost 5 bases and 9 bases, there was a span of 17 bases. Germline CDR1 MNHEY, CDR2 SVGAGI. The CDR3 runs 15 residues.